A single sample gave rise to the 27 T cell receptor delta chains below, sequenced in a study of γδ T cells in repeated Plasmodium falciparum infection. TCRdb made new clone calls on the multiplex PCR reads using CATT. The table records over 55,000 delta-chain clones, around 1.7% of them present only once. Vgamma9/Vdelta2+ and Vdelta2-negative gammadelta T cells were flow-sorted from PBMC for bulk sequencing. The sequencing input was gamma-delta T cells from blood. These receptor sequences come from a pool of human donors (malaria-infected and uninfected, not separated).

This clone has more than one count but fewer than ten. TCRdb assigns this DNA the protein of a much larger clone, which departs from its translation at residue 8; this likely reflects a read error, and the protein shown comes from translating the DNA. Here the CDR3 reads CALGELRHKLIF. In DNA form, the CDR3 reads TGTGCTCTTGGGGAATTGCGGCATAAACTCATCTTT. The rearrangement links TRDV1 to TRDJ1; no definite D call. Since TCRdb gives no J gene, matching the DNA to germline was used here to assign it. CDR1 is TSWWSYY and CDR2 is QGS in the germline V gene. V dropped 2 bases and J dropped 6 bases, with 7 bases sitting between them. The CDR3 length is 12 residues.

A few counts support this clone. It differs at one base from a far larger clone, so likely a read error. The same CDR3 arises from other DNA sequences in this sample as well. The chain combines TRDV2 with TRDJ1, with 10 bases lining up with TRDD3. TCRdb gives no J gene; it was assigned here by matching the DNA to germline. This CDR3 spans 19 amino acids. Germline V gene sequence: CDR1 GEAIGNYY, CDR2 EKD. J lost 0 bases, V lost 0 bases, and 12 bases had no gene match. CDR3 DNA sequence: TGTGCCTGTGACACCGTTGATGGGGGATACCCGATTTACACCGATAAACTCATCTTT. Translating it yields CACDTVDGGYPIYTDKLIF.

The sample holds a few counts of this clone. A far larger clone is one nucleotide away, so this likely arose from a read error. Other DNA variants within this sample encode the same CDR3. The chain uses TRDV1 and TRDJ1, with 7 nucleotides matching TRDD3. Germline V gene sequence: CDR1 TSWWSYY, CDR2 QGS. Losses at the gene ends were 2 bases for V and 1 base for J; bases not matched to a gene: 25. The CDR3 totals 22 residues. Here the CDR3 DNA reads TGTGCTCTTGGGGAAGTGGTGACATCCTGGGGATATTGGGAAAGCGTCACCGATAAACTCATCTTT. Its protein is CALGEVVTSWGYWESVTDKLIF.

This clone occurred many times. This DNA's translation differs at residue 11 from TCRdb's protein, which comes from a much larger clone; a read error is likely, and the protein shown is translated from the DNA. The chain employs TRDV2 and TRDJ1; D gene uncertain. TCRdb gives no J gene; it was assigned here by matching the DNA to germline. Trimming stripped 3 bases from V and 6 bases from J, with 37 bases between. Germline lookup yields CDR1 GEAIGNYY and CDR2 EKD. The CDR3 loop spans 21 amino acids. The CDR3 DNA sequence: TGTGCCTGTGACCCAATAACGCCTGAGGGTCCGAGCCCGGGGCCTCTTAATAAACTCATCTTT. This codes for CACDPITPEGPSPGPLNKLIF.

This clone has a count of ten or more. TCRdb pairs this DNA with a much larger clone's protein that differs at residue 12, likely a read error; the protein shown was translated from the DNA. V and J are TRDV3 and TRDJ1; 10 bases fit TRDD3. Germline V gene data show CDR1 as TVYSNPD and CDR2 as GDNSRS (reference sequence). The CDR3 spans 16 residues. The CDR3 bases are TGTGCCTTTACCTTCCCTTGGGGGATACCCACCGGTAAACTCATCTTT. Translation: CAFTFPWGIPTGKLIF.

Many counts were recorded for this clone. The TCRdb protein comes from a much larger clone and disagrees with this DNA's translation at residue 7, likely due to a read error; the protein given here is derived from the DNA. This chain links TRDV1 with TRDJ1; possible D gene TRDD2, 6 bases. Germline values: CDR1 TSWWSYY, CDR2 QGS. Trimming left V 5 bases short and J 1 base short, with 14 bases between. The CDR3 runs 15 residues. In DNA, the CDR3 is TGTGCTCTTGGGTCCTACCATCGTGGCACCGATAAACTCATCTTT. Translating it yields CALGSYHRGTDKLIF.

Regarding this clone: With a far larger clone one base away, a read error is the likely cause. Other DNA variants within this sample encode the same CDR3. The chain uses TRDV1 and TRDJ1; 8 bases agree with TRDD3. Because TCRdb records no J gene, it was assigned here through a match of the DNA to germline. The CDR3 runs to 17 residues. CDR1 and CDR2 from the germline V gene are TSWWSYY and QGS. CDR3 DNA sequence: TGTGCCCTTGGGGATACATTCCAGGGAGGGTACAACGATAAACTCATCTTT. This gives the protein CALGDTFQGGYNDKLIF.

This clone turned up a few times. The protein recorded in TCRdb matches a much larger clone and deviates from this DNA's translation at residue 11, suggesting a read error; the protein here is obtained by translating the DNA. The genes are TRDV1 and TRDJ1; 10 positions agree with TRDD3. TCRdb supplies no J gene; here it was assigned by aligning the nucleotide sequence to germline. The J segment lost 1 base and the V segment lost 6 bases, leaving 14 bases of the junction unmatched. In germline, CDR1 is TSWWSYY, CDR2 QGS. The CDR3 covers 18 residues. The CDR3 loop is CALGLPTGDTHRTDKLIF. DNA of the CDR3: TGTGCTCTTGGACTCCCTACGGGGGATACGCACCGCACCGATAAACTCATCTTT.

As concerns this clone: The protein recorded in TCRdb matches a much larger clone and deviates from this DNA's translation at residue 18, suggesting a read error; the protein here is obtained by translating the DNA. This chain connects TRDV1 to TRDJ1, with 9 positions matching TRDD3. Because TCRdb records no J gene, it was assigned here through a match of the DNA to germline. Germline trimming cut 3 bases from V and 4 bases from J; bases unmatched to any gene: 30. Looked up from germline, CDR1 is TSWWSYY and CDR2 is QGS. This CDR3 contains 23 residues. CDR3 region: CALGETVLPSAMGIRANIDKLIF. For the CDR3, the DNA is TGTGCTCTTGGGGAGACTGTCCTGCCTTCCGCGATGGGGATACGCGCTAACATCGATAAACTCATCTTT.

This clone was seen repeatedly, ten times or more. This is likely an artifact of a read error, given a far larger clone one base away. Within the sample, other DNA sequences also encode this same CDR3. The chain carries TRDV1 and TRDJ1; D may be TRDD3 (6 bases). V gave up 0 bases and J gave up 4 bases, with 15 bases separating them. The CDR3 is 16 residues long. Germline lookup yields CDR1 TSWWSYY and CDR2 QGS. The chain's CDR3 is CALGELLLGASDKLIF. CDR3 coding DNA: TGTGCTCTTGGGGAACTCCTACTGGGTGCCAGCGATAAACTCATCTTT.

Comments on this clone: A single base is all that separates this from a far larger clone, so a read error is likely. Other DNA sequences of this sample code for an identical CDR3. The chain recombines TRDV1 with TRDJ1; 11 positions agree with TRDD3. Matching the DNA to germline supplied the J gene, which TCRdb does not give. CDR3 length: 21 amino acids. CDR1 and CDR2 from the germline V gene are TSWWSYY and QGS. The CDR3 is CALERVWGIQARGAYTDKLIF. The DNA for the CDR3 is TGTGCCCTTGAACGAGTCTGGGGGATACAGGCCCGAGGGGCTTACACCGATAAACTCATCTTT.

Regarding this clone: The TCRdb protein, from a much larger clone, departs from this DNA's translation at residue 7, likely by read error; the protein shown derives from the DNA. The chain combines TRDV1 with TRDJ1, with a tentative D call TRDD3 (6 bases). V lost 0 bases to trimming and J lost 1 base, with 27 bases between them. The CDR3 extends over 21 amino acids. The germline gives CDR1 TSWWSYY, CDR2 QGS. The DNA of the CDR3 is TGTGCTCTTGGGGAACTAGAGCACTACTTCGGATACCTGAGGCCCACCGATAAACTCATCTTT. It codes for CALGELEHYFGYLRPTDKLIF.

This clone was seen more than once but under ten times. The TCRdb protein comes from a much larger clone and disagrees with this DNA's translation at residue 12, likely due to a read error; the protein given here is derived from the DNA. CDR3 DNA sequence: TGTGCTCTTGGGGGGGGCGTCCTCAGGATACGCACGTACACCGATAAACTCATCTTT. Its translation is CALGGGVLRIRTYTDKLIF. The gene calls are TRDV1 and TRDJ1; 7 bases are a match to TRDD3. TCRdb is silent on the J gene; assignment here came from matching the DNA to germline. Germline CDR1 reads TSWWSYY; CDR2 reads QGS. Germline trimming cut 4 bases from V and 0 bases from J; bases unmatched to any gene: 17. The CDR3 extends over 19 amino acids.

By sample share, this clone is medium-sized (0.01 to 0.1%). This sequence is one base from a far larger clone and is likely a read error. The gene calls are TRDV2 and TRDJ1; 9 bases align to TRDD3. CDR3 size: 15 residues. The germline gives CDR1 GEAIGNYY, CDR2 EKD. CDR3 amino acids: CARDPAGIRIDKLIF. CDR3 sequence (DNA): TGTGCCCGTGACCCCGCGGGGATACGGATCGATAAACTCATCTTT.

Points on this clone: This probably arose from a read error, given a far larger clone one base away. Other DNA sequences in the sample encode the same CDR3. V gene TRDV1 combines with J gene TRDJ1, with D maybe TRDD3 (5 bases). In germline, CDR1 is TSWWSYY, CDR2 QGS. V lost 1 base, J lost 1 base, and 31 bases lay in between. The CDR3 has 22 residues. The CDR3 nucleotides are TGTGCTCTTGGGGAACCCGGTCCCTTTTGCCGTACGGTGGCTGGGTGCACCGATAAACTCATCTTT. Amino acids: CALGEPGPFCRTVAGCTDKLIF.

This clone has just a few counts. The protein TCRdb gives is from a much larger clone and does not agree with this DNA's translation at residue 8, likely a read error; the protein shown here comes from the DNA. The chain joins TRDV2 to TRDJ1, with D unclear. As TCRdb names no J gene, one was assigned here on the basis of a DNA match to germline. CDR1 is GEAIGNYY, CDR2 EKD, per germline. CDR3 length: 16 amino acids. V was trimmed by 1 base and J by 0 bases, leaving 14 bases between them. CDR3 amino acids: CACDTGYCGHTDKLIF. For the CDR3, the DNA is TGTGCCTGTGACACGGGGTACTGTGGCCACACCGATAAACTCATCTTT.

This clone occurred a few times. The chain joins TRDV1 to TRDJ1; 8 bases fit TRDD3. Because TCRdb records no J gene, it was assigned here through a match of the DNA to germline. The J segment lost 0 bases and the V segment lost 0 bases, leaving 15 bases of the junction unmatched. Germline V gene lookup returns CDR1 TSWWSYY and CDR2 QGS. The CDR3 is made up of 20 amino acids. The CDR3 region has the DNA TGTGCTCTTGGGGAACTTGGGCCTTCGTACTGGGGGCTCTACACCGATAAACTCATCTTT. Its protein product is CALGELGPSYWGLYTDKLIF.

This clone was detected ten times or more. A far larger clone is off by one base, so a read error is likely. This sample also contains other DNA sequences that code for the same CDR3. The rearrangement joins TRDV1 to TRDJ1; D may be TRDD2 or TRDD3 (5 bases each). CDR3 length equals 18 residues. In germline, CDR1 is TSWWSYY, CDR2 QGS. The CDR3 loop reads CALGEYFPTEPRTDKLIF. As DNA, the CDR3 is TGTGCCCTTGGGGAATATTTCCCTACGGAGCCCCGCACCGATAAACTCATCTTT.

This clone turned up a few times. TCRdb assigns this DNA the protein of a much larger clone, which departs from its translation at residue 9; this likely reflects a read error, and the protein shown comes from translating the DNA. The chain carries TRDV1 and TRDJ1; possible D gene TRDD3, 5 bases. Germline CDR1 is TSWWSYY and CDR2 is QGS. V lost 4 bases and J 0 bases, leaving 33 bases between the germline ends. The CDR3 consists of 22 residues. CDR3 protein: CALGGSTARIRGGLRYTDKLIF. The CDR3, as DNA: TGTGCTCTTGGGGGATCTACGGCCAGGATAAGGGGGGGTCTCCGGTACACCGATAAACTCATCTTT.

Note on this clone: The protein held in TCRdb is that of a much larger clone and does not match this DNA's translation at residue 6, likely because of a read error; the protein shown is translated from the DNA. This chain joins TRDV3 and TRDJ1; 13 bases map to TRDD3. V dropped 3 bases and J dropped 0; count of bases not matched to a gene: 31. The CDR3 has 24 amino acids. Germline CDR1 and CDR2: TVYSNPD and GDNSRS (reference sequence). The CDR3 sequence: CALPMPPSTGGYAYPKTYTDKLIF. CDR3 nucleotides: TGTGCCTTACCAATGCCCCCCTCAACTGGGGGATACGCGTATCCAAAAACGTACACCGATAAACTCATCTTT.

Note on this clone: This may stem from a read error, because a much larger clone lies one nucleotide away. The DNA of the CDR3 is TGTGCTCTTGGGGAACTAGACGTTTCCCACGGGGGATACGCGGTCCTCATCTTT. Amino acids: CALGELDVSHGGYAVLIF. The rearrangement uses TRDV1 and TRDJ1; 10 bases fit TRDD3. CDR1 is TSWWSYY and CDR2 is QGS in the germline V gene. Unmatched junction bases numbered 18, after V lost 0 bases and J lost 11 bases. The CDR3 extends over 18 amino acids.

This clone was observed at least ten times. Only one base separates this from a far larger clonotype, so it likely reflects a read error. Other DNA sequences within the sample encode an identical CDR3. The V call is TRDV1, the J call TRDJ1, with TRDD3 matching 7 bases. Trimming removed 0 bases from V and 5 bases from J; junction bases left unmatched: 15. This CDR3 region has 18 residues. Per germline, CDR1 TSWWSYY and CDR2 QGS. CDR3 DNA: TGTGCTCTTGGGGAACTAACGGGTTCAGGATACGGAGCTGATAAACTCATCTTT. Translating gives CALGELTGSGYGADKLIF.

On this clone itself: TCRdb pairs this DNA with a much larger clone's protein that differs at residue 6, likely a read error; the protein shown was translated from the DNA. The rearrangement joins TRDV1 to TRDJ1; 7 nucleotides line up with TRDD3. Here the J gene came from matching the DNA to germline, since TCRdb omits it. CDR3 length: 19 residues. V shed 9 bases and J 0 bases; nucleotides not matched to a gene: 22. Germline-derived CDR1 and CDR2 are TSWWSYY and QGS. In DNA, the CDR3 is TGTGCTCTCCAACTAGACCTGGGGGTCACTTCTAGGTACACCGATAAACTCATCTTT. This sequence encodes CALQLDLGVTSRYTDKLIF.

There are many counts of this clone. One end of the junction fails to match germline, which may point to a read error. The chain carries TRDV1 and TRDJ1, with 11 bases matching TRDD3. The germline V gene has CDR1 TSWWSYY and CDR2 QGS. The CDR3 runs to 22 residues. For the CDR3, the DNA is TGTGCTCTTTGGGACCTTTCCTCCTACGGGTTACTGGGGGATAGGAACACCGATAAACTCATCTTT. Its protein product is CALWDLSSYGLLGDRNTDKLIF.

This clone was seen a handful of times. TCRdb attributes to this sequence the protein of a much larger clone, which differs from the DNA translation at residue 11; a read error is likely, and the protein displayed is translated from the DNA. V usage is TRDV1 and J usage is TRDJ1; D assignment may be TRDD2 or TRDD3 (7 bases each). TCRdb carries no J gene annotation; the J gene was assigned here by matching the DNA with germline. The germline CDR1 and CDR2 sequences are TSWWSYY and QGS. The CDR3 covers 21 residues. The V gene lost 3 bases and the J gene lost 3 bases, with 32 bases spanning the gap. The CDR3 loop is CALGDRTKFLHPGYSPDKLIF. CDR3 nucleotides: TGTGCTCTTGGGGACCGTACTAAATTCCTACATCCGGGATACAGTCCCGATAAACTCATCTTT.

This clone was counted many times. Only one base separates this from a far larger clonotype, so it likely reflects a read error. This same CDR3 is encoded by further DNA sequences in the sample. CDR3 in amino acids: CALGAEGETPGTDKLIF. CDR3 sequence (DNA): TGTGCTCTTGGGGCCGAAGGGGAGACCCCGGGGACCGATAAACTCATCTTT. This chain connects TRDV1 to TRDJ1; D might be TRDD3 (5 bases). The CDR3 is 17 residues long. The ends were cut back, 4 bases at V and 2 bases at J, with 20 bases in the middle. The germline CDR1 and CDR2 sequences are TSWWSYY and QGS.

A remark on this clone: This likely reflects a read error, since a far larger clone is one base away. Different DNA sequences within this sample yield the same CDR3. The V call is TRDV1, the J call TRDJ1; TRDD2 is a possible D gene (6 bases). The V gene lost 0 bases and the J gene lost 0 bases, with 14 bases spanning the gap. Looked up from germline, CDR1 is TSWWSYY and CDR2 is QGS. The CDR3 length is 17 residues. CDR3 region: CALGELPTRVYTDKLIF. CDR3 nucleotides: TGTGCTCTTGGGGAACTTCCTACCCGGGTATACACCGATAAACTCATCTTT.